This TCR beta chain derives from a study of T cells after yellow fever vaccination. This clonotype occurred a few times. What it binds is not known. From the 5' RACE reads, TCRdb called clonotypes with MiXCR, one entry per CDR3 protein. The sample gives 200,000 to 250,000 distinct CDR3 sequences, approximately 3% of which show up once; roughly 3% is in the top ten. Findings and limits, study-wide: The secondary response was weaker but peaked faster, day 5 versus 15. Most clones from primary vaccination were detected again post-booster (roughly 96% CD4, 88% CD8).

V lost 0 bases to trimming and J lost 1 base, with 7 bases between them. The CDR3 has 15 residues. CDR1 is SGHTA, CDR2 FQGNSA, per germline. The input for sequencing was CD4+ T cells sorted from PBMCs, taken 10 days after the yellow fever booster vaccination. The receptor's source is a man between 18 and 29 years old who received the YFV17D yellow fever vaccine. J is TRBJ1-5 and V is TRBV7-2, with unresolved D. The CDR3 spells CASSLAFYSNQPQHF. CDR3 nucleotides: TGTGCCAGCAGCTTAGCCTTTTACAGCAATCAGCCCCAGCATTTT.